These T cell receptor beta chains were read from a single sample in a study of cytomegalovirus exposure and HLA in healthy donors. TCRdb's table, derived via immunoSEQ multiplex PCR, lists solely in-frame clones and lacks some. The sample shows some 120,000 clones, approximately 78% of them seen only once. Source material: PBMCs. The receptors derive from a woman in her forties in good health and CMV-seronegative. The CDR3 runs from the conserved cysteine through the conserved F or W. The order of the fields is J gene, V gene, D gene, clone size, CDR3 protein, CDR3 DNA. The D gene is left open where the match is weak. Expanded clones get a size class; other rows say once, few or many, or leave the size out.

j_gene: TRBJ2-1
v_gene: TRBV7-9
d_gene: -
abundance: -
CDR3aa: CASSLASVEVLFF
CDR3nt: TGTGCCAGCAGCTTAGCTTCTGTTGAGGTGCTGTTCTTC

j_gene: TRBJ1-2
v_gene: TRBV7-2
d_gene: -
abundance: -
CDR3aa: CASRQGLMVGYTF
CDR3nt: TGTGCCAGCAGACAAGGACTGATGGTTGGCTACACCTTC

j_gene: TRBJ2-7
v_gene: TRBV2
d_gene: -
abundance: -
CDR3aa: CASSEFSDEQYF
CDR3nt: TGTGCCAGCAGTGAATTCTCGGACGAGCAGTACTTC

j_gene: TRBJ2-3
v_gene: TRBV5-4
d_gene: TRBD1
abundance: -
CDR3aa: CASSLQGADTQYF
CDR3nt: TGTGCCAGCAGCTTACAGGGGGCAGATACGCAGTATTTT

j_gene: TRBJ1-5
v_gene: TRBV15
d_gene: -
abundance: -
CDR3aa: CATSRELGNQPQHF
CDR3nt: TGTGCCACCAGCAGAGAATTAGGCAATCAGCCCCAGCATTTT

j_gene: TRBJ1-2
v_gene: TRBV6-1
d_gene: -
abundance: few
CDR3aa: CASSVLRRGGDGYTF
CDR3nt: TGTGCCAGCAGTGTCCTCCGCAGGGGTGGAGATGGCTACACCTTC

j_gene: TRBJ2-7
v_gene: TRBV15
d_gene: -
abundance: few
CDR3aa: CATSRDPSSEQYF
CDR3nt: TGTGCCACCAGCAGAGACCCTAGTAGCGAGCAGTACTTC

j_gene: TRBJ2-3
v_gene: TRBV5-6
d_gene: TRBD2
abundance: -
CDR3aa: CASSLDLAADTQYF
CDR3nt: TGTGCCAGCAGCTTGGATCTAGCGGCAGATACGCAGTATTTT

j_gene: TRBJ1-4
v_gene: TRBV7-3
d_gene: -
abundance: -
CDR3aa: CPSITVREKLFF
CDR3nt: TGCCCCTCTATCACAGTTAGGGAAAAACTGTTTTTT

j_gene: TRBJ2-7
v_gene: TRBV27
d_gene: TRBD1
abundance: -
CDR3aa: CASRGQGSFYEQYF
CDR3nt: TGTGCCAGCCGAGGACAGGGATCATTCTACGAGCAGTACTTC

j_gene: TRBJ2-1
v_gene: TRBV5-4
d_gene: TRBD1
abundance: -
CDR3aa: CASSLDQGANEQFF
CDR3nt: TGTGCCAGCAGCTTGGACCAGGGGGCGAATGAGCAGTTCTTC

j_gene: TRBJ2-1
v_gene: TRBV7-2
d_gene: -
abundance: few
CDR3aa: CASSSRRDSYNEQFF
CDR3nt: TGTGCCAGCAGCTCCAGGCGGGACAGCTACAATGAGCAGTTCTTC

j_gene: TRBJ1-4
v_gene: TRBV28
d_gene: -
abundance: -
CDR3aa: CASKTGGSEKLFF
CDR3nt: TGTGCCAGCAAGACAGGTGGGAGTGAAAAACTGTTTTTT

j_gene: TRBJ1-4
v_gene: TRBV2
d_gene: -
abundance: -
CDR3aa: CASTTGNNEKLFF
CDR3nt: TGTGCCAGCACCACAGGGAATAATGAAAAACTGTTTTTT

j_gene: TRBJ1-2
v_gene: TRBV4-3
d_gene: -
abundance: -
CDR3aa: CASSQLRGGLDGYTF
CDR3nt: TGCGCCAGCAGCCAGTTACGCGGGGGCTTAGATGGCTACACCTTC

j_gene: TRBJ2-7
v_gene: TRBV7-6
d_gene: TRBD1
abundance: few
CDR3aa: CASSLGSDRGREQYF
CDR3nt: TGTGCCAGCAGCTTAGGAAGCGACAGGGGGCGGGAGCAGTACTTC

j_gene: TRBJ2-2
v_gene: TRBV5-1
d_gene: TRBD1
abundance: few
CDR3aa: CASSSTGGAYTGELFF
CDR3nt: TGCGCCAGCAGCTCGACAGGGGGCGCGTACACCGGGGAGCTGTTTTTT

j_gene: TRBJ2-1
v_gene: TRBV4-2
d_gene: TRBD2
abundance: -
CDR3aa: CASSQDRLGLAGGRLYNEQFF
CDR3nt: TGTGCCAGCAGCCAAGATCGTCTAGGGCTAGCGGGAGGACGACTATACAATGAGCAGTTCTTC

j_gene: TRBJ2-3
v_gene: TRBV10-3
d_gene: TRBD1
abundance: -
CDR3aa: CATSGTGTTDTQYF
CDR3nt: TGTGCCACCTCCGGGACAGGCACCACAGATACGCAGTATTTT

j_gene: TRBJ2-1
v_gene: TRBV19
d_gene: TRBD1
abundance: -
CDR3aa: CASSMGDRRNEQFF
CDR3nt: TGTGCCAGTAGTATGGGGGACAGACGGAATGAGCAGTTCTTC

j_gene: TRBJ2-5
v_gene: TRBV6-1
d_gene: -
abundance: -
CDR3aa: CASSEGTVQETQYF
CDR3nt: TGTGCCAGCAGTGAAGGGACAGTCCAAGAGACCCAGTACTTC

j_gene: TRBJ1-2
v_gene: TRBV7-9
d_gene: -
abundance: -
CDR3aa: CSSSLPHETDYGYTF
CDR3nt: TGTTCCAGCAGCTTACCCCACGAGACTGACTATGGCTACACCTTC

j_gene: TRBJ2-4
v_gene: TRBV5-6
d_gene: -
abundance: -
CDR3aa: CASGWGVENSQYF
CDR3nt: TGTGCCAGCGGGTGGGGGGTAGAAAACAGTCAGTACTTC

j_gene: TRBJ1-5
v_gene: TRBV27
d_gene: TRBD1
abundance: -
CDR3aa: CASSSGQGLGRPQHF
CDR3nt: TGTGCCAGCAGTTCCGGACAGGGGCTGGGTCGGCCCCAGCATTTT

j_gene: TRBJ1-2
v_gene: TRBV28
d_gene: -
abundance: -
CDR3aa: CASHKGSDGRFYGYTF
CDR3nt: TGTGCCAGCCATAAGGGGTCGGACGGCCGTTTCTATGGCTACACCTTC

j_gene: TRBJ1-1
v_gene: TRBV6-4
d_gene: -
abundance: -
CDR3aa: CASSDPGGDAFF
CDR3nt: TGTGCCAGCAGTGACCCGGGGGGAGACGCTTTCTTT

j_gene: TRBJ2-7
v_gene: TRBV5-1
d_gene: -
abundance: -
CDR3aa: CASSITSRTYEQYF
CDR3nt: TGCGCCAGCAGCATAACTAGCCGAACCTACGAGCAGTACTTC

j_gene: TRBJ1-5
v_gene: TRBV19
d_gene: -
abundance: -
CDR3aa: CASTYGINQPQHF
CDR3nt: TGTGCCAGTACGTACGGGATTAATCAGCCCCAGCATTTT

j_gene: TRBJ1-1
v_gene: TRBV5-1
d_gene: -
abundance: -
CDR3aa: CASSSYGEDTEAFF
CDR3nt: TGCGCCAGCAGTTCATACGGGGAGGACACTGAAGCTTTCTTT

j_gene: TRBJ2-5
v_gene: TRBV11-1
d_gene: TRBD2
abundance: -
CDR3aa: CASRLEVTGGETQYF
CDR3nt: TGTGCCAGCAGGTTGGAGGTGACGGGGGGAGAGACCCAGTACTTC

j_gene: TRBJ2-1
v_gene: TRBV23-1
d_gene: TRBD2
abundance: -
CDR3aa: CASSHGLAGEIYNEQFF
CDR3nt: TGCGCCAGCAGTCATGGACTAGCGGGAGAAATATACAATGAGCAGTTCTTC

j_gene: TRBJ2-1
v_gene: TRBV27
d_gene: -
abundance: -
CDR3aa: CASRIADFSYNEQFF
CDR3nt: TGTGCCAGCAGGATAGCGGACTTCTCCTACAATGAGCAGTTCTTC

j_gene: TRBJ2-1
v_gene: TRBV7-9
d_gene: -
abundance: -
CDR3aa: CSSSVIKGGSYNEQFF
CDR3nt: TGTTCCAGCAGCGTAATAAAAGGGGGATCCTACAATGAGCAGTTCTTC

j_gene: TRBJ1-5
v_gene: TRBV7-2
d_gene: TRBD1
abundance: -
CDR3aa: CASGSRGRQPQHF
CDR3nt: TGTGCCAGCGGGTCCAGGGGGCGGCAGCCCCAGCATTTT

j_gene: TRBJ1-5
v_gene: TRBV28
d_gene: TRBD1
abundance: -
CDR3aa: CASSGTGGMSQPQHF
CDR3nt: TGTGCCAGCAGTGGGACAGGGGGCATGAGTCAGCCCCAGCATTTT

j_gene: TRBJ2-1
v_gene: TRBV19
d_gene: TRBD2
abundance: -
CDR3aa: CASSDPLAGGFNEQFF
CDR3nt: TGTGCCAGTAGTGATCCCCTAGCGGGAGGATTCAATGAGCAGTTCTTC

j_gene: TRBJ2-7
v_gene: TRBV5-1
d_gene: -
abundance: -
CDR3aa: CASSRSHVELTHYEQYF
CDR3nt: TGCGCCAGCAGCCGATCTCATGTCGAACTAACCCACTACGAGCAGTACTTC

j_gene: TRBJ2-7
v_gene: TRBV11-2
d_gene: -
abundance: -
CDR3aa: CASSFVPRAYEQYF
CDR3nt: TGTGCCAGCAGCTTTGTTCCCAGGGCCTACGAGCAGTACTTC

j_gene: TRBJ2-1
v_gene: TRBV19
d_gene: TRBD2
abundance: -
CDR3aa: CASSTRLAGKGNEQFF
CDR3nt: TGTGCCAGTAGTACCCGACTAGCGGGGAAGGGAAATGAGCAGTTCTTC

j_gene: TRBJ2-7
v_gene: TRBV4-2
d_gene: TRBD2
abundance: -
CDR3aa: CASSHDVGGRYEQYF
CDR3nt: TGTGCCAGCAGCCATGACGTGGGCGGGAGGTACGAGCAGTACTTC